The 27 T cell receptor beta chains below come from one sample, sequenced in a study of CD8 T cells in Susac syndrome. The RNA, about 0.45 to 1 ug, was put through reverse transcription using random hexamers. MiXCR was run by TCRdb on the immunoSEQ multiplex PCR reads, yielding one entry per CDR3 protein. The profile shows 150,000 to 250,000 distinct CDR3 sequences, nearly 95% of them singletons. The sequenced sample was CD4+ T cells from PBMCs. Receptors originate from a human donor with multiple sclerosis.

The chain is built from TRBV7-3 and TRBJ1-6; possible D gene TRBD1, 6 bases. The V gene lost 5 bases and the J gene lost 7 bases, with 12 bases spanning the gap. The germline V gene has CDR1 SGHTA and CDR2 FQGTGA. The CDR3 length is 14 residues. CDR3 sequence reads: CASSLRGGNSPLHF. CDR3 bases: TGTGCCAGCAGCCTCAGGGGAGGGAATTCACCCCTCCACTTT. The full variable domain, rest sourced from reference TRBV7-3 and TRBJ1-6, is GAGVSQTPSNKVTEKGKYVELRCDPISGHTALYWYRQSLGQGPEFLIYFQGTGAADDSGLPNDRFFAVRPEGSVSTLKIQRTERGDSAVYLCASSLRGGNSPLHFGNGTRLTVT.

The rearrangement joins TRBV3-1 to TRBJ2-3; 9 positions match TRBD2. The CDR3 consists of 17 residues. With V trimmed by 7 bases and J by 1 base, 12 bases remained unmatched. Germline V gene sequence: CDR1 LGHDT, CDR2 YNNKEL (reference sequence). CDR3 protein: CASTPVGGRAGTDTQYF. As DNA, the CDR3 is TGTGCCAGCACCCCAGTCGGCGGGAGGGCCGGCACAGATACGCAGTATTTT.

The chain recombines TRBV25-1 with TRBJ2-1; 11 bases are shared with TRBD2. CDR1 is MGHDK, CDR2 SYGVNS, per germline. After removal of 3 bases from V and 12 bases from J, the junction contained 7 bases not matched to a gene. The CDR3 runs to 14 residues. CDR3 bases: TGTGCCAGCAGTGATAGCGGGAGGGCCGGGTGGCAGTTCTTC. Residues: CASSDSGRAGWQFF.

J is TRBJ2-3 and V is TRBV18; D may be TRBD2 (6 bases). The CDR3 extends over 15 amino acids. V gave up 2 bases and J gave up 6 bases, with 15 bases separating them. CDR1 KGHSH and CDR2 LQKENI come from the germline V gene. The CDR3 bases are TGTGCCAGCTCACCAACCCTCGGGGGTGAGGATACGCAGTATTTT. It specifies CASSPTLGGEDTQYF.

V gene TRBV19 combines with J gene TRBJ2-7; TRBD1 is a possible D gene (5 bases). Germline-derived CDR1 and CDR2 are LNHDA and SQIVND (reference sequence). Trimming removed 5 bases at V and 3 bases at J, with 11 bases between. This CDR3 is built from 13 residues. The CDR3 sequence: CASSRQLLYEQYF. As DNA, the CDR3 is TGTGCCAGTAGTCGACAGTTACTCTACGAGCAGTACTTC.

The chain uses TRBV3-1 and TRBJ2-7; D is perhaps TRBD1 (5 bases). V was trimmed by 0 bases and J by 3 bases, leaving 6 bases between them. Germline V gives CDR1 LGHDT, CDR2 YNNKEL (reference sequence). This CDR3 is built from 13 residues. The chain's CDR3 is CASSQEDSYEQYF. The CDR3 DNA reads TGTGCCAGCAGCCAAGAAGACAGCTACGAGCAGTACTTC.

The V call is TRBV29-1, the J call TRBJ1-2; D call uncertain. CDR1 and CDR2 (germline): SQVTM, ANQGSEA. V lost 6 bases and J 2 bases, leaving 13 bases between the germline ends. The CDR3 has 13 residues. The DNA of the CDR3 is TGCAGCGTGGCCCAAGGTCAGAACTATGGCTACACCTTC. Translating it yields CSVAQGQNYGYTF.

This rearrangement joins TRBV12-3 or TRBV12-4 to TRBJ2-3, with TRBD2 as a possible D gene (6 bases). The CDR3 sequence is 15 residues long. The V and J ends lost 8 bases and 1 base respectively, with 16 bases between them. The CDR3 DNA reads TGTGCCAGCTTCCCTGGGGCTAGCGGCACAGATACGCAGTATTTT. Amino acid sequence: CASFPGASGTDTQYF.

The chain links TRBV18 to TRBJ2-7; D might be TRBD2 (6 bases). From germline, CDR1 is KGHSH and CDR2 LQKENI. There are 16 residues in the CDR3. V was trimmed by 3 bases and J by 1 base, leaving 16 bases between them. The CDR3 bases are TGTGCCAGCTCACCCCAGGGACTGCTCAGGTCCTACGAGCAGTACTTC. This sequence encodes CASSPQGLLRSYEQYF.

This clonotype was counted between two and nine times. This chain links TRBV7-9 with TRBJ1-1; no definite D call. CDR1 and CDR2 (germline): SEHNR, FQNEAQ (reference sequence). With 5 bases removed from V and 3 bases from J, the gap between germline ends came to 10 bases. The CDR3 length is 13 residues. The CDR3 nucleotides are TGTGCCAGCAGCCGCAACGGGGACACTGAAGCTTTCTTT. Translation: CASSRNGDTEAFF.

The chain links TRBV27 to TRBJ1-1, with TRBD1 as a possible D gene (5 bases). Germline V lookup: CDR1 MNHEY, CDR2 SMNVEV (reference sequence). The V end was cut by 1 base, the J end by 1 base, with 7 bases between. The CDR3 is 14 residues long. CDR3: CASSLWGENTEAFF. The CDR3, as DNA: TGTGCCAGCAGTTTATGGGGGGAGAACACTGAAGCTTTCTTT.

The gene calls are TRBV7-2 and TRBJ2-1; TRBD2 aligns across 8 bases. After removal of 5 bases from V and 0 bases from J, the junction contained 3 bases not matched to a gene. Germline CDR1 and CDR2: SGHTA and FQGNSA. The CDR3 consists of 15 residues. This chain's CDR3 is CASSTTSGSYNEQFF. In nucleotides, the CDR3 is TGTGCCAGCAGCACTACTAGCGGCTCCTACAATGAGCAGTTCTTC.

The CDR3 loop is CASSGQGVHEKLFF. The CDR3 bases are TGTGCCAGCAGTGGGCAGGGGGTCCATGAAAAACTGTTTTTT. The chain employs TRBV2 and TRBJ1-4, with 7 positions matching TRBD1. CDR3 length: 14 amino acids. Germline trimming cut 4 bases from V and 6 bases from J; bases unmatched to any gene: 5. Germline-derived CDR1 and CDR2 are SNHLY and FYNNEI.

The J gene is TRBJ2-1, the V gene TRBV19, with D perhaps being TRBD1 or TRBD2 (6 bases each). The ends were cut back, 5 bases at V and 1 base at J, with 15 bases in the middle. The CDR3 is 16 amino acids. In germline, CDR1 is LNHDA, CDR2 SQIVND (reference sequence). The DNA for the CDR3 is TGTGCCAGTAGTGCCGGAGGGGGGCGGTCCTACAATGAGCAGTTCTTC. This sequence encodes CASSAGGGRSYNEQFF.

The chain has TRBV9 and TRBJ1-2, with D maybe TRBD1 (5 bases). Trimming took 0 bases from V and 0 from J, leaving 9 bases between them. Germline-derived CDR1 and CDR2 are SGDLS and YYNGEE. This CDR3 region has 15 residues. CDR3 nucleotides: TGTGCCAGCAGCGTAGGGACACCTTCTAACTATGGCTACACCTTC. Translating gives CASSVGTPSNYGYTF.

DNA for the CDR3: TGTGCCAGCAGCAAAGTGGCTAGCAATCAGCCCCAGCATTTT. Its protein product is CASSKVASNQPQHF. The chain has TRBV3-1 and TRBJ1-5; D is undetermined. Germline V CDR1 and CDR2: LGHDT, YNNKEL (reference sequence). This CDR3 is 14 amino acids long. V gave up 5 bases and J gave up 0 bases, with 8 bases separating them.

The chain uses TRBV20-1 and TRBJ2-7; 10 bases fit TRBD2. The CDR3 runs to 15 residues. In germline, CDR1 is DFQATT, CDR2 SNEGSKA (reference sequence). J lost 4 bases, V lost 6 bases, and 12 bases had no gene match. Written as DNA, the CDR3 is TGCAGTGCAGTCCCGACCGGGACTAGCGTTTACGAGCAGTACTTC. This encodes CSAVPTGTSVYEQYF.

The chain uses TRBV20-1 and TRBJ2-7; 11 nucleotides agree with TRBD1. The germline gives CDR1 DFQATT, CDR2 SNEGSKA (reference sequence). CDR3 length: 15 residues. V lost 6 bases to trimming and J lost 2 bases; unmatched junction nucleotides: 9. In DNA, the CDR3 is TGCAGTGCCTCCCCGGGACAGGGGGTGCCCTACGAGCAGTACTTC. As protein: CSASPGQGVPYEQYF.

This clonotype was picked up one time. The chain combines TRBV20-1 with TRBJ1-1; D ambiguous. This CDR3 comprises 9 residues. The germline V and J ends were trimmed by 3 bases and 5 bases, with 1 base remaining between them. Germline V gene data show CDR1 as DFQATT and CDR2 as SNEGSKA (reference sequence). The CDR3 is CSASTEAFF. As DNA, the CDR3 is TGCAGTGCTAGTACTGAAGCTTTCTTT.

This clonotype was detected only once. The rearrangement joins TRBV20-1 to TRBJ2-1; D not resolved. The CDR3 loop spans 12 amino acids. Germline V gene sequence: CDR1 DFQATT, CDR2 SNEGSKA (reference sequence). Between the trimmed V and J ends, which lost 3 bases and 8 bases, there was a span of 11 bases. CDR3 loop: CSASTRVDEQFF. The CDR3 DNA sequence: TGCAGTGCTAGTACAAGAGTGGATGAGCAGTTCTTC.

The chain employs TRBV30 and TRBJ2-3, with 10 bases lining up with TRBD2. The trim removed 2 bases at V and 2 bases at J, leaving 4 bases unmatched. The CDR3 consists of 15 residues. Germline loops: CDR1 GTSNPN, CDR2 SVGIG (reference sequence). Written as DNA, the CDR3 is TGTGCCTGGAGTCTAGCGGGGGTTACCACAGATACGCAGTATTTT. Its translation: CAWSLAGVTTDTQYF. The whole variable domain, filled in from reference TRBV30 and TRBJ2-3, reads SQTIHQWPATLVQPVGSPLSLECTVEGTSNPNLYWYRQAAGRGLQLLFYSVGIGQISSEVPQNLSASRPQDRQFILSSKKLLLSDSGFYLCAWSLAGVTTDTQYFGPGTRLTVL.

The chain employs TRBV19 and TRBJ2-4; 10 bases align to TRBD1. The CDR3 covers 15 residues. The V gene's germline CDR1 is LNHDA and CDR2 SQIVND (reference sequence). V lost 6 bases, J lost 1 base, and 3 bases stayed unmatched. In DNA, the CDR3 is TGTGCCAGTAGCCCGGGACAGGGGGCCAAAAACATTCAGTACTTC. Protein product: CASSPGQGAKNIQYF.

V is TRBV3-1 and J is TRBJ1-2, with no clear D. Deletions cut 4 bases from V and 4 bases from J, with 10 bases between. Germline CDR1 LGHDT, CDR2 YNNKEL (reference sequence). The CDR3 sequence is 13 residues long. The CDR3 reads CASSPRGLYGYTF. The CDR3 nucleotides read TGTGCCAGCAGCCCCCGTGGCCTCTATGGCTACACCTTC.

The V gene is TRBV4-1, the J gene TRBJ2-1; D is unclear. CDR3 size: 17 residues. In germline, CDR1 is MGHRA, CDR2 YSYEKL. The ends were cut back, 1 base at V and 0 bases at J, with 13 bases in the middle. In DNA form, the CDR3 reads TGCGCCAGCAGCCAAGCTCCCCCCGTTGTCTCCTACAATGAGCAGTTCTTC. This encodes CASSQAPPVVSYNEQFF.

The CDR3 coding sequence is TGTGCCAGCGCGACGGTGTCCTATGGCTACACCTTC. Translating it yields CASATVSYGYTF. V usage is TRBV6-5 and J usage is TRBJ1-2; D not resolved. Germline lookup yields CDR1 MNHEY and CDR2 SVGAGI. V was pared by 8 bases and J by 4 bases, with 11 bases between. CDR3 size: 12 residues.

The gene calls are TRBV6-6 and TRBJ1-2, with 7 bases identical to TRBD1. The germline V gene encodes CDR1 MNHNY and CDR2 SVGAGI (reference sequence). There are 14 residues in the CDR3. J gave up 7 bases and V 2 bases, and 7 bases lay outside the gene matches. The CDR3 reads CASSYEDRRGGYTF. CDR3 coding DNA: TGTGCCAGCAGTTACGAGGACAGGAGAGGTGGCTACACCTTC.

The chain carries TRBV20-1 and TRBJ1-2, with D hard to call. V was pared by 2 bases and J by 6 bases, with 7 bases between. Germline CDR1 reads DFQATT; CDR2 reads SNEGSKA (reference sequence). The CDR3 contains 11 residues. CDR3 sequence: CSARYGDGYTF. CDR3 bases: TGCAGTGCTAGATACGGAGATGGCTACACCTTC.